Each of the 8 T cell receptor beta chains below was sequenced from the same sample in a study of blood T cell repertoires in COVID-19. Clones were sequenced by immunoSEQ multiplex PCR, and TCRdb holds only the in-frame ones, with some missing. Among around 140,000 clones listed, more than 75% were seen once. Material: peripheral blood. All receptors come from a man aged 45-65 years with active COVID-19.

This sequence joins TRBV5-1 and TRBJ2-3; TRBD2 matches 11 bases. The CDR3 contains 16 residues. Germline V gene data show CDR1 as SGHRS and CDR2 as YFSETQ. J was trimmed by 5 bases and V by 1 base; bases with no gene match: 6. CDR3 region: CASSLTGLAERDTQYF. In nucleotides, the CDR3 is TGCGCCAGCAGCTTGACGGGACTAGCGGAAAGAGATACGCAGTATTTT.

The chain is built from TRBV7-5 and TRBJ1-6; the D segment call TRBD1 is taken from the table without a DNA check. TRBV7-5 has pseudogene status. The CDR3 contains 17 residues. CDR3 nucleotides: TGTGCCAGAAGGGTTAAGATCCCGGGACAGGGGGGTTCACCCCTCCACTTT. Protein sequence: CARRVKIPGQGGSPLHF.

The chain combines TRBV7-3 with TRBJ2-1, with 9 bases that match TRBD2. From germline, CDR1 is SGHTA and CDR2 FQGTGA. V lost 3 bases, J lost 6 bases, and 6 bases stayed unmatched. The CDR3 runs 15 residues. As DNA, the CDR3 is TGTGCCAGCAGCTTGAGTGCGCGGGGGGGCAATGAGCAGTTCTTC. Residues: CASSLSARGGNEQFF.

This chain connects TRBV29-1 to TRBJ1-1; D not resolved. The germline V gene encodes CDR1 SQVTM and CDR2 ANQGSEA. V lost 3 bases to trimming and J lost 1 base, with 9 bases between them. The CDR3 is made up of 13 amino acids. The CDR3 sequence is CSVDGPQNTEAFF. The CDR3 DNA reads as TGCAGCGTTGATGGGCCGCAGAACACTGAAGCTTTCTTT.

This chain joins TRBV5-1 and TRBJ1-2; 7 bases are a match to TRBD1. This CDR3 is 15 amino acids long. The V segment lost 5 bases and the J segment 0 bases; nucleotides outside the gene matches: 7. The germline CDR1 and CDR2 sequences are SGHRS and YFSETQ. CDR3 sequence reads: CASSAGGRANYGYTF. CDR3 sequence (DNA): TGCGCCAGCAGTGCAGGGGGTAGGGCTAACTATGGCTACACCTTC.

V gene TRBV7-8 combines with J gene TRBJ1-4, with a tentative D call TRBD1 (6 bases). The CDR3 runs 14 residues. Germline values: CDR1 SGHVS, CDR2 FQNEAQ. V was shortened by 5 bases and J by 7 bases, with 14 bases between the two germline ends. The CDR3 DNA reads TGTGCCAGCAGCCCCGGCGGACAGTCTGAAAAACTGTTTTTT. The encoded protein is CASSPGGQSEKLFF. The full variable domain, its missing parts supplied by reference TRBV7-8 and TRBJ1-4, is GAGVSQSPRYKVAKRGQDVALRCDPISGHVSLFWYQQALGQGPEFLTYFQNEAQLDKSGLPSDRFFAERPEGSVSTLKIQRTQQEDSAVYLCASSPGGQSEKLFFGSGTQLSVL.

DNA for the CDR3: TGTGCCAGTATGAAGGACTACACAGATACGCAGTATTTT. This codes for CASMKDYTDTQYF. V and J are TRBV19 and TRBJ2-3, with a possible D match to TRBD2 (6 bases). The V end was cut by 7 bases, the J end by 2 bases, with 10 bases between. The CDR3 spans 13 residues. The V gene's germline CDR1 is LNHDA and CDR2 SQIVND (reference sequence).

The chain employs TRBV7-2 and TRBJ2-7; TRBD1 is a possible D gene (6 bases). CDR1 SGHTA and CDR2 FQGNSA come from the germline V gene. This CDR3 is built from 15 residues. With 2 bases removed from V and 3 bases from J, the gap between germline ends came to 14 bases. CDR3 DNA sequence: TGTGCCAGCAGCTTATCCGCGACAGGATTCTACGAGCAGTACTTC. It yields the protein CASSLSATGFYEQYF. Full variable domain (outside the CDR3, taken from reference TRBV7-2 and TRBJ2-7): GAGVSQSPSNKVTEKGKDVELRCDPISGHTALYWYRQSLGQGLEFLIYFQGNSAPDKSGLPSDRFSAERTGGSVSTLTIQRTQQEDSAVYLCASSLSATGFYEQYFGPGTRLTVT.